These T cell receptor beta chains were read from a single sample in a study of control samples from healthy donors and cancer patients. Some clones are missing from TCRdb's copy, which holds only in-frame ones; the method was immunoSEQ multiplex PCR. The sample consists of about 100,000 clones, about 88% of them appearing once. Sequencing was performed on blood. The receptors shown here come from a woman in her fifties or sixties in good health. CDR3s include the opening cysteine and the closing phenylalanine or tryptophan. A D gene is named only where the DNA matches it firmly. Clone size appears in some rows only: once, few, many, or a class for an expanded clone.

v_gene: TRBV2; abundance: few; d_gene: NA; j_gene: TRBJ1-2; CDR3aa: CASRAGTVSNYGYTF; CDR3nt: TGTGCCAGCAGAGCAGGGACGGTTTCTAACTATGGCTACACCTTC
v_gene: TRBV2; abundance: NA; d_gene: NA; j_gene: TRBJ2-1; CDR3aa: CASSKLGAAKSSYNEQFF; CDR3nt: TGTGCCAGCTCAAAATTAGGGGCGGCAAAAAGCTCCTACAATGAGCAGTTCTTC
v_gene: TRBV3-1/TRBV3-2; abundance: NA; d_gene: NA; j_gene: TRBJ1-2; CDR3aa: CASRPLDRTNYGYTF; CDR3nt: TGTGCCAGCAGACCTTTGGACAGAACTAACTATGGCTACACCTTC
v_gene: TRBV12-3/TRBV12-4; abundance: NA; d_gene: NA; j_gene: TRBJ2-1; CDR3aa: CASSLFGNEQFF; CDR3nt: TGTGCCAGCAGTTTATTCGGTAATGAGCAGTTCTTC
v_gene: TRBV15; abundance: NA; d_gene: TRBD2; j_gene: TRBJ2-2; CDR3aa: CATSRDQRGGHTGELFF; CDR3nt: TGTGCCACCAGCAGAGATCAACGGGGGGGCCACACCGGGGAGCTGTTTTTT
v_gene: TRBV5-1; abundance: NA; d_gene: TRBD1; j_gene: TRBJ2-7; CDR3aa: CASSLAGQGSYEQYF; CDR3nt: TGCGCCAGCAGCTTGGCTGGACAGGGCTCCTACGAGCAGTACTTC
v_gene: TRBV6-6; abundance: NA; d_gene: TRBD1; j_gene: TRBJ1-3; CDR3aa: CASSPHRGQDTIYF; CDR3nt: TGTGCCAGCAGTCCCCACAGGGGGCAGGACACCATATATTTT
v_gene: TRBV27; abundance: once; d_gene: NA; j_gene: TRBJ1-5; CDR3aa: CASSLSNRANQPQHF; CDR3nt: TGTGCCAGCAGTTTATCGAACAGGGCTAATCAGCCCCAGCATTTT
v_gene: TRBV6-5; abundance: NA; d_gene: NA; j_gene: TRBJ2-7; CDR3aa: CASTGLRFYEQYF; CDR3nt: TGTGCCAGCACAGGCCTACGTTTCTACGAGCAGTACTTC
v_gene: TRBV27; abundance: NA; d_gene: NA; j_gene: TRBJ1-5; CDR3aa: CASSSDGNSNQPQHF; CDR3nt: TGTGCCAGCAGTTCGGACGGTAATAGCAATCAGCCCCAGCATTTT
v_gene: TRBV18; abundance: NA; d_gene: NA; j_gene: TRBJ2-5; CDR3aa: CASSAQGGETQYF; CDR3nt: TGTGCCAGCTCCGCGCAGGGAGGAGAGACCCAGTACTTC
v_gene: TRBV23-1; abundance: NA; d_gene: TRBD1; j_gene: TRBJ2-1; CDR3aa: CASGQTGMHEQFF; CDR3nt: TGCGCCAGCGGCCAGACAGGGATGCATGAGCAGTTCTTC
v_gene: TRBV15; abundance: NA; d_gene: TRBD1; j_gene: TRBJ1-2; CDR3aa: CATSRVRDRFNYGYTF; CDR3nt: TGTGCCACCAGCAGAGTTCGGGACAGGTTCAACTATGGCTACACCTTC
v_gene: TRBV6-6; abundance: few; d_gene: NA; j_gene: TRBJ1-1; CDR3aa: CASRDRVNTEAFF; CDR3nt: TGTGCCAGCAGGGACAGAGTTAACACTGAAGCTTTCTTT
v_gene: TRBV5-1; abundance: NA; d_gene: NA; j_gene: TRBJ2-7; CDR3aa: CASSLGAGAEQYF; CDR3nt: TGCGCCAGCAGCTTGGGGGCAGGCGCCGAGCAGTACTTC
v_gene: TRBV29-1; abundance: few; d_gene: TRBD1; j_gene: TRBJ2-1; CDR3aa: CSVSGDRVYEQFF; CDR3nt: TGCAGCGTTTCGGGGGACAGGGTATATGAGCAGTTCTTC
v_gene: TRBV19; abundance: NA; d_gene: NA; j_gene: TRBJ1-5; CDR3aa: CASTQDNGNQPQHF; CDR3nt: TGTGCCAGTACCCAGGACAATGGCAATCAGCCCCAGCATTTT
v_gene: TRBV24-1; abundance: NA; d_gene: TRBD1; j_gene: TRBJ1-1; CDR3aa: CATRGRQGDTEAFF; CDR3nt: TGTGCCACCAGGGGTCGGCAGGGGGACACTGAAGCTTTCTTT
v_gene: TRBV18; abundance: few; d_gene: NA; j_gene: TRBJ2-1; CDR3aa: CASSPPGANSYNEQFF; CDR3nt: TGTGCCAGCTCACCGCCCGGGGCAAACTCCTACAATGAGCAGTTCTTC
v_gene: TRBV1; abundance: NA; d_gene: NA; j_gene: TRBJ2-5; CDR3aa: CTSSQKPGPQKAETQYF; CDR3nt: TGCACCAGCAGCCAAAAACCGGGACCACAAAAAGCGGAGACCCAGTACTTC
v_gene: TRBV29-1; abundance: NA; d_gene: NA; j_gene: TRBJ1-2; CDR3aa: CSSHSGGFWGYTF; CDR3nt: TGCAGCTCCCACAGCGGGGGTTTTTGGGGCTACACCTTC
v_gene: TRBV29-1; abundance: few; d_gene: NA; j_gene: TRBJ1-1; CDR3aa: CSVGTLNTEAFF; CDR3nt: TGCAGCGTTGGGACATTGAACACTGAAGCTTTCTTT
v_gene: TRBV14; abundance: once; d_gene: NA; j_gene: TRBJ1-6; CDR3aa: CASSQVAGLDSPLHF; CDR3nt: TGTGCCAGCAGCCAAGTGGCAGGGCTTGATTCACCCCTCCACTTT
v_gene: TRBV18; abundance: NA; d_gene: NA; j_gene: TRBJ2-2; CDR3aa: CASSQQVTGELFF; CDR3nt: TGTGCCAGCTCGCAACAGGTTACCGGGGAGCTGTTTTTT
v_gene: TRBV11-2; abundance: NA; d_gene: TRBD2; j_gene: TRBJ2-1; CDR3aa: CASMTSGALGEQFF; CDR3nt: TGTGCCAGCATGACTAGCGGGGCCCTAGGTGAGCAGTTCTTC
v_gene: TRBV19; abundance: NA; d_gene: TRBD1; j_gene: TRBJ1-4; CDR3aa: CASSLGTGGVKLFF; CDR3nt: TGTGCCAGTAGTCTCGGGACAGGGGGCGTAAAACTGTTTTTT
v_gene: TRBV11-2; abundance: once; d_gene: NA; j_gene: TRBJ2-1; CDR3aa: CASSLEGNEQFF; CDR3nt: TGTGCCAGCAGCCTAGAAGGGAATGAGCAGTTCTTC
v_gene: TRBV7-8; abundance: NA; d_gene: NA; j_gene: TRBJ2-6; CDR3aa: CASSLGHSGANVLTF; CDR3nt: TGTGCCAGCAGCTTGGGCCACTCTGGGGCCAACGTCCTGACTTTC
v_gene: TRBV27; abundance: NA; d_gene: TRBD2; j_gene: TRBJ2-1; CDR3aa: CASSQTSGSWYNEQFF; CDR3nt: TGTGCCAGCAGCCAAACTAGCGGGAGTTGGTACAATGAGCAGTTCTTC
v_gene: TRBV27; abundance: once; d_gene: NA; j_gene: TRBJ2-4; CDR3aa: CASSSVLRGLNIQYF; CDR3nt: TGTGCCAGCAGTTCCGTCCTAAGGGGCTTAAACATTCAGTACTTC